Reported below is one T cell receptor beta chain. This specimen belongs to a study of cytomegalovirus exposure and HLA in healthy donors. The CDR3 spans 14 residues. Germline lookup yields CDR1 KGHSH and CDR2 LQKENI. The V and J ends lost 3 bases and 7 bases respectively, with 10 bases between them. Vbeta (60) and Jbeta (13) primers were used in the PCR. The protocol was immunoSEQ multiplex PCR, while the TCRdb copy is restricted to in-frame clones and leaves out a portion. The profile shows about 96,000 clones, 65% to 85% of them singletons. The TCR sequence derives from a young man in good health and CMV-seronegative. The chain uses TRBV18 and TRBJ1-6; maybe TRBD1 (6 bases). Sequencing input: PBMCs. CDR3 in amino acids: CASSPGAGNSPLHF. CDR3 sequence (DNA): TGTGCCAGCTCACCGGGGGCAGGGAATTCACCCCTCCACTTT.